Detailed here is one T cell receptor beta chain. Clones were sequenced by immunoSEQ multiplex PCR, and TCRdb holds only the in-frame ones, with some missing. The sample consists of 40,000 to 50,000 clones, roughly 94% of them appearing once. The ends were cut back, 2 bases at V and 7 bases at J, with 22 bases in the middle. The CDR3 is 16 residues long. Germline CDR1 and CDR2: SGDLS and YYNGEE. The data were taken from a study of T cell changes during pregnancy in multiple sclerosis. The chain joins TRBV9 to TRBJ2-7; tentative D call: TRBD2 (6 bases). The sequences come from CD4+ T cells from peripheral blood mononuclear cells, collected in the third trimester of pregnancy. The receptor comes from a female donor with multiple sclerosis, enrolled in a pregnancy study. DNA of the CDR3: TGTGCCAGCAGCGTCGGAACTGGGGGGACTCCTACTGAGCAGTACTTC. It encodes CASSVGTGGTPTEQYF. The entire variable domain, with the rest obtained from reference TRBV9 and TRBJ2-7, is as follows: DSGVTQTPKHLITATGQRVTLRCSPRSGDLSVYWYQQSLDQGLQFLIQYYNGEERAKGNILERFSAQQFPDLHSELNLSSLELGDSALYFCASSVGTGGTPTEQYFGPGTRLTVT.